This T cell receptor (beta chain) was captured in a study of OX40 agonist ivuxolimab in advanced cancers. Study details: Subjects had a mean age of about 61 years, with a range of roughly 20 to 80; just over 80% were male. Notes on the study in general: Relatively little clonal expansion, among the lowest observed, appeared in partial responders at 0.1-3.0 mg/kg.

Clones were sequenced by immunoSEQ multiplex PCR, and TCRdb holds only the in-frame ones, with some missing. The sample holds about 59,000 clones; 70% to 90% are singletons and the top ten take about 0.76%. CDR1 and CDR2 from the germline V gene are SGDLS and YYNGEE. Trimming pared 0 bases from V and 5 bases from J, leaving 8 bases between. The CDR3 length is 13 residues. A remark on this clone: Its antigen is not known.

The gene calls are TRBV9 and TRBJ2-5, with a tentative D call TRBD1 (5 bases). The clonotype was recovered from an adult with an advanced solid tumor such as melanoma, head and neck, liver or kidney cancer. The specimen comprised CD4+ or CD8+ T cells sorted from blood, sampled in a trial of the OX40 agonist ivuxolimab. CDR3 loop: CASSVEGVETQYF. The CDR3 DNA is TGTGCCAGCAGCGTAGAAGGGGTCGAGACCCAGTACTTC.